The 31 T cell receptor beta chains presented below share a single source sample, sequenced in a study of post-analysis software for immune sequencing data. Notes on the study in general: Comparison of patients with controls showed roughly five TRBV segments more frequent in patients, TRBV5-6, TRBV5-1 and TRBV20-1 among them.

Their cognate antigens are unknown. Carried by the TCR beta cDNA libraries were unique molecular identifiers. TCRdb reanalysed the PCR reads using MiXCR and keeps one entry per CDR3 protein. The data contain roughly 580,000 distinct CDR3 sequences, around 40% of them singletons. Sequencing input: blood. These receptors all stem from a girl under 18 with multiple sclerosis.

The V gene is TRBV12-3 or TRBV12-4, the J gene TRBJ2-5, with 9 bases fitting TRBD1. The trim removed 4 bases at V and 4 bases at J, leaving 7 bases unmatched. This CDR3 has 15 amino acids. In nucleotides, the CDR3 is TGTGCCAGCAGTTATCTACAGGGGGCCCGAGAGACCCAGTACTTC. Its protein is CASSYLQGARETQYF.

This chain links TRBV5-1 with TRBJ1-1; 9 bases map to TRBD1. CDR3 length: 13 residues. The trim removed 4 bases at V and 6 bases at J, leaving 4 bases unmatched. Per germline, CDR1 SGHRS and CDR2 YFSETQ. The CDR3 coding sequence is TGCGCCAGCAGCCCACGGACAGGGGCTGAAGCTTTCTTT. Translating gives CASSPRTGAEAFF.

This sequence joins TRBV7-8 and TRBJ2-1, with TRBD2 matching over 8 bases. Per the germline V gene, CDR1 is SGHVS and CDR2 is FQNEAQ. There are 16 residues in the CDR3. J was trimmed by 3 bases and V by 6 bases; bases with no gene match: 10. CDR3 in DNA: TGTGCCAGCAGTCACCAAGCGGGAGAGCACTACAATGAGCAGTTCTTC. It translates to CASSHQAGEHYNEQFF. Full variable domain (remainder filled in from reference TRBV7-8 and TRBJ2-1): GAGVSQSPRYKVAKRGQDVALRCDPISGHVSLFWYQQALGQGPEFLTYFQNEAQLDKSGLPSDRFFAERPEGSVSTLKIQRTQQEDSAVYLCASSHQAGEHYNEQFFGPGTRLTVL.

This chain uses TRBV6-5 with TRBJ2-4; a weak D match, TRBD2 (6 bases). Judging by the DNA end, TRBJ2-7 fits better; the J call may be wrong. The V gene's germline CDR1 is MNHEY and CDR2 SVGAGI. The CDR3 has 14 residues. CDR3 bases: TGTGCCAGCATTCCGGCCGGGGGAAGAGACGAGCAGTACTTC. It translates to CASIPAGGRDEQYF.

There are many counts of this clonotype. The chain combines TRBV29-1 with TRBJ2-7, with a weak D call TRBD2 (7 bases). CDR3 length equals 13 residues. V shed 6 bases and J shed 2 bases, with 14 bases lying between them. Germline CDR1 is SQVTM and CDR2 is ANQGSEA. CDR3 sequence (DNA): TGCAGCGTAGGGGGGAGGGCGACCTACGAGCAGTACTTC. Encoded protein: CSVGGRATYEQYF.

CDR3: CASSQVSGYTEAFF. CDR3 sequence (DNA): TGTGCCAGCAGCCAAGTATCCGGATACACTGAAGCTTTCTTT. The gene calls are TRBV4-2 and TRBJ1-1, with D hard to call. Germline loops: CDR1 LGHNA, CDR2 YNFKEQ. Between the trimmed V and J ends, which lost 1 base and 3 bases, there was a span of 9 bases. The CDR3 contains 14 residues.

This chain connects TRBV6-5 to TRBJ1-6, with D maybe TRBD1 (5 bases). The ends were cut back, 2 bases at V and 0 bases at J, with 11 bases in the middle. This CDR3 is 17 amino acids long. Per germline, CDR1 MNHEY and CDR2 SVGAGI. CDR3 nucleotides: TGTGCCAGCAGTTACGGGGCGGGAGTCTCCTATAATTCACCCCTCCACTTT. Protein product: CASSYGAGVSYNSPLHF.

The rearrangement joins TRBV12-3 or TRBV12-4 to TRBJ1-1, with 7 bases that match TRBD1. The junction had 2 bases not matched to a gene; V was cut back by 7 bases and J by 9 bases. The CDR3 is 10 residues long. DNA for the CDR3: TGTGCCAGCATGACAGGGAAAGCTTTCTTT. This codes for CASMTGKAFF.

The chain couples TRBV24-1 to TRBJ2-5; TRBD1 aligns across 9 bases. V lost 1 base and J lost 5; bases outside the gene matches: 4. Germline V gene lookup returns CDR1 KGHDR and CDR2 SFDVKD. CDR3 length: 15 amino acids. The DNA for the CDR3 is TGTGCCACCAGTGATTTCGGGACAGGGTTGGAGACCCAGTACTTC. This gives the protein CATSDFGTGLETQYF.

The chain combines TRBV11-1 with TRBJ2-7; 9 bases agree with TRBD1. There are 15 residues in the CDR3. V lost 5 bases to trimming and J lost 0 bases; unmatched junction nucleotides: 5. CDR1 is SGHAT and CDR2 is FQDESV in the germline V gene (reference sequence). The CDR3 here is CASSRTGQGSYEQYF. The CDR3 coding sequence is TGTGCCAGCAGCCGGACGGGACAGGGCTCCTACGAGCAGTACTTC.

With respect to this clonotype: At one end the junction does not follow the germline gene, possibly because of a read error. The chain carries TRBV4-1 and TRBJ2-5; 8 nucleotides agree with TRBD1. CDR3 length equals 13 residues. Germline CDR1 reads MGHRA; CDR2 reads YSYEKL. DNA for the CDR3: TGCGCCAGCAGTCGGACAGGGCAAGAGGCCCAGTACTTC. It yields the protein CASSRTGQEAQYF.

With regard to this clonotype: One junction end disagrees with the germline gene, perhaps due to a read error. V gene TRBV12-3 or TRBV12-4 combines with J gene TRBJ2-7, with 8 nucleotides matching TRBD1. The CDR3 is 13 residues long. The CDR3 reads CAGSTTDRGLQYF. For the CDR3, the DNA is TGTGCCGGCAGTACCACCGACAGGGGCCTTCAGTACTTC.

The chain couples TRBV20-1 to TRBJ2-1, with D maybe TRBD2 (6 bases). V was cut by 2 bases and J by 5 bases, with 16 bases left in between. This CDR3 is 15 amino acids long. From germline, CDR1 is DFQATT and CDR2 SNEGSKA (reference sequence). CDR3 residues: CSARTGEVLNNEQFF. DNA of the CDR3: TGCAGTGCTAGAACGGGGGAAGTCCTTAACAATGAGCAGTTCTTC.

The CDR3 reads CSARPYAGQGADTQYF. The CDR3 DNA is TGCAGTGCTAGGCCCTATGCGGGACAGGGGGCAGATACGCAGTATTTT. This chain joins TRBV20-1 and TRBJ2-3; TRBD1 aligns across 11 bases. With 3 bases clipped from V and 4 bases from J, the junction kept 9 bases outside the gene matches. The CDR3 length is 16 residues. The germline CDR1 and CDR2 sequences are DFQATT and SNEGSKA (reference sequence).

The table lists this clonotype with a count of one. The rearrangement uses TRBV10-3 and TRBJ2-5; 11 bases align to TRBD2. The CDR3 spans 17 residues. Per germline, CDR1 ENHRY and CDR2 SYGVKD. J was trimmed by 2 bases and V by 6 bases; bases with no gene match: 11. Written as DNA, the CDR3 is TGTGCCATCAGACGGACTAGCGGGCGGGCGGGGCAAGAGACCCAGTACTTC. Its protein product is CAIRRTSGRAGQETQYF.

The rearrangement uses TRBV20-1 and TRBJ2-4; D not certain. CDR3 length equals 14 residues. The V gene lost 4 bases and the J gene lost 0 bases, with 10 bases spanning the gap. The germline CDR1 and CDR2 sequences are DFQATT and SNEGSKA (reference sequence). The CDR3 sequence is CSAISALAKNIQYF. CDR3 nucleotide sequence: TGCAGTGCTATATCGGCACTAGCCAAAAACATTCAGTACTTC.

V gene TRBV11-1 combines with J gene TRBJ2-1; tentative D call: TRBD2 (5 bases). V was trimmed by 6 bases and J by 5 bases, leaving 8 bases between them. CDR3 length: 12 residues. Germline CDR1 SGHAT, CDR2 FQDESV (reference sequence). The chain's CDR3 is CASRGRNNEQFF. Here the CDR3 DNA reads TGTGCCAGCAGAGGGAGAAACAATGAGCAGTTCTTC.

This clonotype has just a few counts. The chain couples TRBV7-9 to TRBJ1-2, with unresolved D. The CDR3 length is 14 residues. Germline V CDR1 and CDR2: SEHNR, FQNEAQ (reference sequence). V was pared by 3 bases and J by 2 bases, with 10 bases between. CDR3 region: CASSFDIHNYGYTF. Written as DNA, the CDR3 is TGTGCCAGCAGCTTCGACATCCACAACTATGGCTACACCTTC.

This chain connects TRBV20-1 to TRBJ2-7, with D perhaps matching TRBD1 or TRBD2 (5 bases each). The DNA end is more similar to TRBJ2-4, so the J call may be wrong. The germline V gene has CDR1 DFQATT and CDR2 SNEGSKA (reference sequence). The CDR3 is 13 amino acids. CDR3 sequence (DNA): TGCAGTGCTAGAGGGACTCCAGGGAACATTCAGTACTTC. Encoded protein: CSARGTPGNIQYF.

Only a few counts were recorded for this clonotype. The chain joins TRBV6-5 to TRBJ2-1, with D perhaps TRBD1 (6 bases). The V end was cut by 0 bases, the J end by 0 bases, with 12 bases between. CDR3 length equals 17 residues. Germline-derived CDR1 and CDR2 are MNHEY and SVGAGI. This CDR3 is CASSYSVGASSYNEQFF. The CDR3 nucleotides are TGTGCCAGCAGTTACTCCGTGGGGGCGAGCTCCTACAATGAGCAGTTCTTC.

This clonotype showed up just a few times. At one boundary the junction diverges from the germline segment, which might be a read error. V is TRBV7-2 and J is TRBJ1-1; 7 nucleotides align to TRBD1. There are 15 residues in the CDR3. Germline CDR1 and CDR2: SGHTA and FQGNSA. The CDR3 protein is CVSSFPQNRGTEAFF. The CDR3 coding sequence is TGTGTCAGCAGCTTTCCCCAAAACAGGGGAACTGAAGCTTTCTTT.

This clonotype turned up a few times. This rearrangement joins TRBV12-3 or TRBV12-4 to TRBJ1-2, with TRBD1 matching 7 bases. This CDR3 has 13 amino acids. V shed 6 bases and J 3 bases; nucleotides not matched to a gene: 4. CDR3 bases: TGTGCCAGCAGCCCGGGACAGTACTATGGCTACACCTTC. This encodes CASSPGQYYGYTF.

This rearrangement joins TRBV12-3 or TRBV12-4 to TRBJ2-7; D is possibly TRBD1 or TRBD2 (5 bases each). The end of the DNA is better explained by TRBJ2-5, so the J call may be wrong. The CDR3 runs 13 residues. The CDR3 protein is CASTSPGSETQYF. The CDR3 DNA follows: TGTGCCAGCACCAGTCCAGGGAGCGAGACCCAGTACTTC.

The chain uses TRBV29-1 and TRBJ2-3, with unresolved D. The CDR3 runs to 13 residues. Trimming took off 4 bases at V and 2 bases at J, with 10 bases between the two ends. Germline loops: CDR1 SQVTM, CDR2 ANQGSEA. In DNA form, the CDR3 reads TGCAGCGTTGTAGGCCAGGTCACAGATACGCAGTATTTT. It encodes CSVVGQVTDTQYF.

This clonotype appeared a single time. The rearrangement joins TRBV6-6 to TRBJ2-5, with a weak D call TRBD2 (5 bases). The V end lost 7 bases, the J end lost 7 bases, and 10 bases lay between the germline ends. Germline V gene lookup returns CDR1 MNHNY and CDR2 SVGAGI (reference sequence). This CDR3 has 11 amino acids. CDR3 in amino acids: CASTQEGTQYF. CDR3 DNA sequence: TGTGCCAGCACCCAAGAGGGGACCCAGTACTTC.

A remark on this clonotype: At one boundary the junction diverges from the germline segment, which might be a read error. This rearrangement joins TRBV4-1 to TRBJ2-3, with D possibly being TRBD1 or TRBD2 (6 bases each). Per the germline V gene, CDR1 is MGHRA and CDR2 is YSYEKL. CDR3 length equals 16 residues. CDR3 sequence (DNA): TGCGCCAGCAGCCAAGGGCATCGGGGGAGGACAGATACGCGGTATTTT. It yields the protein CASSQGHRGRTDTRYF.

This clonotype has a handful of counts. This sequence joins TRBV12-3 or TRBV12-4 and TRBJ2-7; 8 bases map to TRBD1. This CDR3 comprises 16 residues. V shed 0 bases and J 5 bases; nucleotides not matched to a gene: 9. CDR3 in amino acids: CASSLAGAGGFNEQYF. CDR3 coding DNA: TGTGCCAGCAGTTTAGCAGGGGCAGGGGGCTTCAACGAGCAGTACTTC.

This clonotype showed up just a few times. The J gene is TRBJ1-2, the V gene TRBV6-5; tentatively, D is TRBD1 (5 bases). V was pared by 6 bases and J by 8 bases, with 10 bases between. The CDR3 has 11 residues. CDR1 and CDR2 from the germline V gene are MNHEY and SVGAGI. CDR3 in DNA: TGTGCCAGCAGCCGGGGGGGAGGCTACACCTTC. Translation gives CASSRGGGYTF.

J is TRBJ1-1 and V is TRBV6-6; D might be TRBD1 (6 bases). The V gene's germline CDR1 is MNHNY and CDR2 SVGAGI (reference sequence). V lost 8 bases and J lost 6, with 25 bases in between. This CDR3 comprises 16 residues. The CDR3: CASRDPLRTAVPEAFF. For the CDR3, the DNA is TGTGCCAGCCGAGATCCTTTAAGGACAGCTGTACCTGAAGCTTTCTTT.

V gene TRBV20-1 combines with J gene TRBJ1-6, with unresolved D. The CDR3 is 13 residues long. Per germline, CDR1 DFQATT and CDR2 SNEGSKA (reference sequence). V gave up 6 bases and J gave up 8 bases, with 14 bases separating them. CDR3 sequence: CSARATWDSPLHF. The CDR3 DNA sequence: TGCAGTGCAAGGGCAACATGGGATTCACCCCTCCACTTT.

CDR3 region: CSALRPGVGRDTQYF. CDR3 DNA: TGCAGTGCCCTCCGGCCGGGGGTGGGTAGAGATACGCAGTATTTT. V usage is TRBV20-1 and J usage is TRBJ2-3, with D maybe TRBD2 (6 bases). This CDR3 is built from 15 residues. Germline CDR1 reads DFQATT; CDR2 reads SNEGSKA (reference sequence). With 6 bases removed from V and 5 bases from J, the gap between germline ends came to 21 bases.